The 5 T cell receptor beta chains given below trace back to one sample, sequenced in a study of cytomegalovirus exposure and HLA in healthy donors. The PCR was carried out with 60 Vbeta primers and 13 Jbeta primers. Using immunoSEQ multiplex PCR, the repertoire was profiled, and TCRdb retains in-frame clones only, with some absent. This table holds 100,000 to 150,000 clones, just over 15% found once. The sequencing input was PBMCs. All receptors come from a woman aged 18-35 years in good health and CMV-seronegative.

This clone was observed a handful of times. This sequence joins TRBV5-4 and TRBJ2-5; no reliable D call. The CDR3 covers 14 residues. V was pared by 0 bases and J by 3 bases, with 9 bases between. CDR1 SGHNT and CDR2 YYREEE come from the germline V gene (reference sequence). CDR3 loop: CASSLGDLEETQYF. The CDR3 DNA follows: TGTGCCAGCAGCTTGGGCGACTTGGAAGAGACCCAGTACTTC.

The J gene is TRBJ2-5, the V gene TRBV28, with 7 bases matching TRBD1. Unmatched junction bases numbered 5, after V lost 4 bases and J lost 3 bases. The CDR3 is 14 amino acids. The germline V gene has CDR1 MDHEN and CDR2 SYDVKM. CDR3 in amino acids: CASSSLDREETQYF. As DNA, the CDR3 is TGTGCCAGCAGTTCTCTCGACAGGGAAGAGACCCAGTACTTC.

The rearrangement joins TRBV27 to TRBJ1-1; 8 bases map to TRBD1. The ends lost 3 bases at V and 1 base at J; junction bases unmatched: 1. The germline CDR1 and CDR2 sequences are MNHEY and SMNVEV (reference sequence). The CDR3 extends over 14 amino acids. The CDR3 here is CASSFQGANTEAFF. The DNA for the CDR3 is TGTGCCAGCAGTTTCCAGGGGGCGAACACTGAAGCTTTCTTT.

The rearrangement links TRBV29-1 to TRBJ1-6; D unclear. The CDR3 runs 13 residues. From germline, CDR1 is SQVTM and CDR2 ANQGSEA. Trimming took off 6 bases at V and 8 bases at J, with 14 bases between the two ends. CDR3 DNA sequence: TGCAGCGTGGGGAGGGATCGGGATTCACCCCTCCACTTT. Its translation: CSVGRDRDSPLHF. The full variable domain, rest sourced from reference TRBV29-1 and TRBJ1-6, is SAVISQKPSRDICQRGTSLTIQCQVDSQVTMMFWYRQQPGQSLTLIATANQGSEATYESGFVIDKFPISRPNLTFSTLTVSNMSPEDSSIYLCSVGRDRDSPLHFGNGTRLTVT.

This clone turned up a few times. This sequence joins TRBV10-1 and TRBJ2-5; D not certain. Germline lookup yields CDR1 WNHNN and CDR2 SYGVQD (reference sequence). With 0 bases removed from V and 6 bases from J, the gap between germline ends came to 8 bases. CDR3 length: 13 amino acids. This chain's CDR3 is CASSESGRKTQYF. DNA for the CDR3: TGCGCCAGCAGTGAGTCGGGCCGAAAGACCCAGTACTTC.